Listed here are 30 T cell receptor beta chains from one sample, sequenced in a study of blood T cell repertoires in COVID-19. Assay used: immunoSEQ multiplex PCR; TCRdb lists only in-frame clones, some missing. The table lists 200,000 to 250,000 clones, approximately 80% of them singletons. The sequenced sample consisted of PBMCs or T cells enriched from blood (not recorded which). These receptors were collected from a man in his sixties who had recovered from COVID-19.

This clone was recorded once. The V gene is TRBV27, the J gene TRBJ1-1; 8 bases are shared with TRBD1. The V and J ends lost 3 bases and 6 bases, in that order; junction bases with no gene match: 6. CDR3 length: 14 residues. Germline CDR1 and CDR2: MNHEY and SMNVEV (reference sequence). The CDR3 sequence: CASSFGQGVAEAFF. The CDR3 coding sequence is TGTGCCAGCAGTTTCGGACAGGGAGTGGCTGAAGCTTTCTTT.

The chain employs TRBV30 and TRBJ1-4; possibly TRBD1 for D (6 bases). The CDR3 is 14 amino acids. Germline-derived CDR1 and CDR2 are GTSNPN and SVGIG (reference sequence). Trimming stripped 2 bases from V and 10 bases from J, with 17 bases between. This CDR3 reads CAWSLQGSAGKLFF. Written as DNA, the CDR3 is TGTGCCTGGAGTCTCCAGGGGAGCGCTGGAAAACTGTTTTTT.

The chain is built from TRBV5-5 and TRBJ1-3; D is perhaps TRBD1 (6 bases). Germline values: CDR1 SGHKS, CDR2 YYEKEE (reference sequence). V shed 5 bases and J shed 0 bases, with 9 bases lying between them. This CDR3 has 14 amino acids. The DNA of the CDR3 is TGTGCCAGCAGAGTCAGGGGCTCTGGAAACACCATATATTTT. Its translation: CASRVRGSGNTIYF.

The genes are TRBV9 and TRBJ1-3; 7 bases fit TRBD1. The CDR3 runs to 15 residues. Per the germline V gene, CDR1 is SGDLS and CDR2 is YYNGEE. The trim removed 0 bases at V and 4 bases at J, leaving 4 bases unmatched. The CDR3: CASSVGTGGGNTIYF. DNA of the CDR3: TGTGCCAGCAGCGTAGGGACAGGAGGAGGAAACACCATATATTTT.

V and J are TRBV5-1 and TRBJ2-1; 8 nucleotides agree with TRBD2. CDR1 is SGHRS, CDR2 YFSETQ, per germline. The CDR3 covers 16 residues. V lost 4 bases and J lost 6; bases outside the gene matches: 12. Here the CDR3 DNA reads TGCGCCAGCAGCCCCCGCGCCGGCGGGGGGCCCAATGAGCAGTTCTTC. Translation gives CASSPRAGGGPNEQFF.

V usage is TRBV5-1 and J usage is TRBJ1-2; possibly TRBD1 for D (6 bases). The CDR3 has 15 amino acids. Germline V gene data show CDR1 as SGHRS and CDR2 as YFSETQ. Trimming removed 4 bases at V and 3 bases at J, with 16 bases between. CDR3 nucleotide sequence: TGCGCCAGCAGCGAAAACAGGGCCACACACTATGGCTACACCTTC. Encoded protein: CASSENRATHYGYTF.

V usage is TRBV2 and J usage is TRBJ2-1, with TRBD2 identical over 9 bases. Germline V gives CDR1 SNHLY, CDR2 FYNNEI. V lost 0 bases, J lost 16 bases, and 10 bases stayed unmatched. The CDR3 is made up of 14 amino acids. The CDR3 bases are TGTGCCAGCAGTGAAGCGCTTCAGGATAGCGGGGGATTCTTC. This codes for CASSEALQDSGGFF.

J is TRBJ1-4 and V is TRBV6-2 or TRBV6-3; D might be TRBD1 (6 bases). V dropped 2 bases and J dropped 8 bases, with 15 bases sitting between them. The CDR3 runs 15 residues. Germline V CDR1 and CDR2: MNHEY, SVGEGT. This chain's CDR3 is CASSYLTGRAEKLFF. Written as DNA, the CDR3 is TGTGCCAGCAGTTACCTAACAGGGCGTGCGGAAAAACTGTTTTTT.

V gene TRBV7-9 combines with J gene TRBJ2-4; D might be TRBD1 (6 bases). Germline assignment: CDR1 SEHNR and CDR2 FQNEAQ (reference sequence). The CDR3 is 14 residues long. V lost 6 bases and J lost 2, with 11 bases in between. The CDR3 sequence is CASSNRDTKNIQYF. The CDR3 bases are TGTGCCAGCAGTAACCGGGACACCAAAAACATTCAGTACTTC.

The rearrangement uses TRBV6-1 and TRBJ2-4; 8 bases are shared with TRBD1. The V gene end was trimmed by 3 bases and the J gene end by 3 bases; junction bases not matched to a gene: 10. CDR1 and CDR2 (germline): MNHNS, SASEGT. The CDR3 sequence is 17 residues long. CDR3 nucleotides: TGTGCCAGCAGTGACGGAACAGGGGGTCGCAGCAAAAACATTCAGTACTTC. Its translation is CASSDGTGGRSKNIQYF.

V gene TRBV7-2 combines with J gene TRBJ2-3; 8 bases line up with TRBD2. This CDR3 contains 15 residues. After removal of 2 bases from V and 2 bases from J, the junction contained 3 bases not matched to a gene. CDR1 is SGHTA, CDR2 FQGNSA, per germline. CDR3 amino acids: CASSLRGGVTDTQYF. CDR3 nucleotides: TGTGCCAGCAGCTTACGGGGGGGAGTCACAGATACGCAGTATTTT.

The chain has TRBV10-3 and TRBJ1-1, with D perhaps TRBD1 (6 bases). V was cut by 5 bases and J by 1 base, with 11 bases left in between. The CDR3 spans 14 residues. Germline values: CDR1 ENHRY, CDR2 SYGVKD. The CDR3 sequence: CAISPQGPNTEAFF. CDR3 sequence (DNA): TGTGCCATCAGTCCTCAGGGGCCGAACACTGAAGCTTTCTTT.

V usage is TRBV7-9 and J usage is TRBJ2-3; D unresolved. V lost 6 bases to trimming and J lost 6 bases, with 13 bases between them. Germline V gene lookup returns CDR1 SEHNR and CDR2 FQNEAQ (reference sequence). CDR3 size: 13 residues. In DNA, the CDR3 is TGTGCCAGCAGAGTGACTGGCGCGGATACGCAGTATTTT. This translates into CASRVTGADTQYF.

The rearrangement links TRBV19 to TRBJ2-7; TRBD1 matches 7 bases. This CDR3 has 14 amino acids. Germline V gene sequence: CDR1 LNHDA, CDR2 SQIVND (reference sequence). J gave up 0 bases and V 6 bases, and 5 bases lay outside the gene matches. In nucleotides, the CDR3 is TGTGCCAGTAGACTGGACAGGAACTCCTACGAGCAGTACTTC. Translation gives CASRLDRNSYEQYF.

In DNA form, the CDR3 reads TGTGCCTGGGGGGGCCCTAACTATGGCTACACCTTC. Residues: CAWGGPNYGYTF. This chain joins TRBV30 and TRBJ1-2; D is perhaps TRBD1 (6 bases). Germline CDR1 and CDR2: GTSNPN and SVGIG (reference sequence). Between the trimmed V and J ends, which lost 5 bases and 0 bases, there was a span of 7 bases. The CDR3 covers 12 residues.

This clone came up a few times. The chain joins TRBV27 to TRBJ1-1; TRBD1 is a possible D gene (5 bases). The germline CDR1 and CDR2 sequences are MNHEY and SMNVEV (reference sequence). The V end lost 3 bases, the J end lost 0 bases, and 11 bases lay between the germline ends. The CDR3 runs to 15 residues. The CDR3 DNA is TGTGCCAGCAGTTTTGTCCGGGGGGTGAACACTGAAGCTTTCTTT. Amino acid sequence: CASSFVRGVNTEAFF.

V usage is TRBV29-1 and J usage is TRBJ1-2, with 8 bases fitting TRBD1. The length of the CDR3 is 13 residues. V lost 4 bases to trimming and J lost 8 bases; unmatched junction nucleotides: 9. Germline V gene data show CDR1 as SQVTM and CDR2 as ANQGSEA. CDR3 sequence: CSVVAGGAGGYTF. CDR3 nucleotides: TGCAGCGTTGTTGCAGGGGGCGCGGGAGGCTACACCTTC.

This clone was seen a handful of times. The V gene is TRBV27, the J gene TRBJ2-2; 9 nucleotides agree with TRBD1. V lost 3 bases, J lost 8 bases, and 10 bases stayed unmatched. This CDR3 has 16 amino acids. CDR1 is MNHEY, CDR2 SMNVEV, per germline (reference sequence). The CDR3 reads CASSLGAGTGMGELFF. CDR3 in DNA: TGTGCCAGCAGTTTGGGTGCCGGGACAGGGATGGGGGAGCTGTTTTTT.

The V gene is TRBV6-2 or TRBV6-3, the J gene TRBJ1-1; TRBD1 might be the D (5 bases). The CDR3 sequence is 14 residues long. The V end was cut by 4 bases, the J end by 0 bases, with 9 bases between. Germline CDR1 and CDR2: MNHEY and SVGEGT. CDR3 nucleotide sequence: TGTGCCAGCAGTTTTGACAGCCTGAACACTGAAGCTTTCTTT. It translates to CASSFDSLNTEAFF.

The rearrangement joins TRBV5-1 to TRBJ2-1; D is unclear. CDR3 length equals 16 residues. Germline-derived CDR1 and CDR2 are SGHRS and YFSETQ. Trimming stripped 0 bases from V and 2 bases from J, with 12 bases between. The CDR3 DNA follows: TGCGCCAGCAGCTTGGGTTCGTATTTTCCCTACAATGAGCAGTTCTTC. It translates to CASSLGSYFPYNEQFF.

CDR3 nucleotides: TGTGCCAGCCGGACAGGGCTTCATAGCAATCAGCCCCAGCATTTT. Amino acids: CASRTGLHSNQPQHF. The chain has TRBV19 and TRBJ1-5; 8 nucleotides align to TRBD1. The trim removed 9 bases at V and 0 bases at J, leaving 7 bases unmatched. Germline CDR1 reads LNHDA; CDR2 reads SQIVND (reference sequence). CDR3 length equals 15 residues.

The chain couples TRBV20-1 to TRBJ1-1, with no clear D. The V gene's germline CDR1 is DFQATT and CDR2 SNEGSKA (reference sequence). The V and J ends lost 3 bases and 1 base respectively, with 12 bases between them. The CDR3 covers 14 residues. The CDR3 DNA sequence: TGCAGTGCTAGTACAGTTGAGGGGAACACTGAAGCTTTCTTT. Translated: CSASTVEGNTEAFF.

V gene TRBV19 combines with J gene TRBJ2-1; 9 nucleotides align to TRBD1. V lost 3 bases to trimming and J lost 8 bases; unmatched junction nucleotides: 5. Germline lookup yields CDR1 LNHDA and CDR2 SQIVND (reference sequence). This CDR3 comprises 14 residues. Written as DNA, the CDR3 is TGTGCCAGTAGTATGACAGGGGGTCTCGATGAGCAGTTCTTC. It is translated as CASSMTGGLDEQFF.

The chain couples TRBV27 to TRBJ2-1; 11 positions agree with TRBD2. CDR1 and CDR2 from the germline V gene are MNHEY and SMNVEV (reference sequence). CDR3 length: 14 amino acids. J gave up 6 bases and V 8 bases, and 6 bases lay outside the gene matches. CDR3 DNA: TGTGCCAGCCGTACTAGCGGGGGCCGCAATGAGCAGTTCTTC. Its protein product is CASRTSGGRNEQFF.

The chain links TRBV18 to TRBJ2-3; D is unresolved. Germline V CDR1 and CDR2: KGHSH, LQKENI. This CDR3 comprises 13 residues. Trimming took 5 bases from V and 6 from J, leaving 12 bases between them. CDR3 DNA: TGTGCCAGCTCAGCCTACGCAGCGGATACGCAGTATTTT. Translated: CASSAYAADTQYF. Looking up the rest from reference TRBV18 and TRBJ2-3 gives the full variable domain: NAGVMQNPRHLVRRRGQEARLRCSPMKGHSHVYWYRQLPEEGLKFMVYLQKENIIDESGMPKERFSAEFPKEGPSILRIQQVVRGDSAAYFCASSAYAADTQYFGPGTRLTVL.

In this sample, this clone turned up once. This chain connects TRBV21-1 to TRBJ1-5; no check of the table's D call, TRBD1, against the DNA was made. TRBV21-1 is deemed a pseudogene. The CDR3 is made up of 16 amino acids. CDR3 sequence reads: CASRNCRTFSNQPQHF. DNA of the CDR3: TGTGCCAGCAGGAATTGCAGGACATTTAGCAATCAGCCCCAGCATTTT.

The chain has TRBV13 and TRBJ1-3; D might be TRBD1 (5 bases). Trimming took 3 bases from V and 0 from J, leaving 12 bases between them. Per germline, CDR1 PRHDT and CDR2 FYEKMQ (reference sequence). CDR3 length: 16 residues. The CDR3 is CASSFKSQGSGNTIYF. The CDR3 DNA reads as TGTGCCAGCAGCTTTAAGTCTCAGGGCTCTGGAAACACCATATATTTT.

CDR3: CASSPERQGGAEAFF. In DNA form, the CDR3 reads TGTGCCAGCAGCCCAGAAAGACAGGGGGGAGCTGAAGCTTTCTTT. This chain uses TRBV3-1 (or the pseudogene TRBV3-2) with TRBJ1-1, with TRBD1 matching over 9 bases. V was pared by 4 bases and J by 6 bases, with 9 bases of the junction left unmatched. The CDR3 contains 15 residues. In germline, CDR1 is LGHDT, CDR2 YNNKEL (reference sequence).

V gene TRBV7-2 combines with J gene TRBJ1-2; D is possibly TRBD1 (5 bases). The CDR3 sequence is 13 residues long. The germline V gene encodes CDR1 SGHTA and CDR2 FQGNSA. Trimming shortened V by 3 bases and J by 7 bases, and 12 bases separated the two germline ends. The CDR3 region has the DNA TGTGCCAGCAGCTTCCTGCGCGGGGCTGGCTACACCTTC. Translated: CASSFLRGAGYTF.

The CDR3 sequence: CASSQDQGVRFGTEAFF. CDR3 bases: TGCGCCAGCAGCCAAGATCAGGGGGTAAGGTTTGGCACTGAAGCTTTCTTT. V and J are TRBV4-3 and TRBJ1-1, with 7 positions matching TRBD1. The CDR3 is 17 amino acids. J was trimmed by 4 bases and V by 0 bases; bases with no gene match: 11. CDR1 and CDR2 from the germline V gene are LGHNA and YSLEER.